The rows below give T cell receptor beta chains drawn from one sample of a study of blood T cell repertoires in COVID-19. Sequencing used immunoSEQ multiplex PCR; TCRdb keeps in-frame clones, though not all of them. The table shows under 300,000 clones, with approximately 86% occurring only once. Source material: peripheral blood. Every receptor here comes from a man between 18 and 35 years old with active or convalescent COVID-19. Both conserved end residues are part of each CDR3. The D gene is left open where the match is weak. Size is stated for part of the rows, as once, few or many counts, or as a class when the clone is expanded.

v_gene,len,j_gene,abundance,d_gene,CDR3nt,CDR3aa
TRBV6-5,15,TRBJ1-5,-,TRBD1,TGTGCCAGCAGTTACAGGCAGGGGGGCAATCAGCCCCAGCATTTT,CASSYRQGGNQPQHF
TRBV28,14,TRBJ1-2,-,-,TGTGCCAGCAGGAGCGATGGGGCTAGGGATGGCTACACCTTC,CASRSDGARDGYTF
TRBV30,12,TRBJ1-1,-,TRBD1,TGTGCCTGGAGTGGGACAGGACAAAAAGCTTTCTTT,CAWSGTGQKAFF
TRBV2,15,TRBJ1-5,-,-,TGTGCCAGCAGTGAAGCGCTTTTTCGGAATCAGCCCCAGCATTTT,CASSEALFRNQPQHF
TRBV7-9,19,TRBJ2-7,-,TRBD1,TGTGCCAGCAGCGGAAACGGGACAGGGAGTTCTGCGAGATACTACGAGCAGTACTTC,CASSGNGTGSSARYYEQYF
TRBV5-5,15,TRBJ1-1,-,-,TGTGCCAGCAGCTTGAAGGGGGTAGGGAACACTGAAGCTTTCTTT,CASSLKGVGNTEAFF
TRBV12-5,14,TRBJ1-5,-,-,TGTGCTAGTGGAGAAGGGGTGGAAGGGCAGCCCCAGCATTTT,CASGEGVEGQPQHF
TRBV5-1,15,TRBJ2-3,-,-,TGCGCCAGCAGCTTGGGACAGGCTTTCACAGATACGCAGTATTTT,CASSLGQAFTDTQYF
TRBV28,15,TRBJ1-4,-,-,TGTGCCAGCAGTCCCAGTGTCTTCTCGAAGGAAAAACTGTTTTTT,CASSPSVFSKEKLFF
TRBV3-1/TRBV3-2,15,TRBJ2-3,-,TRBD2,TGTGCCAGCAGCTATCCTAGCGGGGAGGGAGATACGCAGTATTTT,CASSYPSGEGDTQYF
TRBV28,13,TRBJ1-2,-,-,TGTGCCAGCAGTGTCACAGGGAACTATGGCTACACCTTC,CASSVTGNYGYTF
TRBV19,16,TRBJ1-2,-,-,TGTGCCAGTAGCCCGGAGGTGGGGGCCCCTAACTATGGCTACACCTTC,CASSPEVGAPNYGYTF
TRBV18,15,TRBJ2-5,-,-,TGTGCCAGCTCACCGTCGCGGCAGTCCGGGGAGACCCAGTACTTC,CASSPSRQSGETQYF
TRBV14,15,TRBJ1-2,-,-,TGTGCCAGCAGCCAAGAGGGGAGATACGGCTATGGCTACACCTTC,CASSQEGRYGYGYTF
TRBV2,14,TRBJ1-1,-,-,TGTGCCAGCATTCATCCCGGGGGTAGCACTGAAGCTTTCTTT,CASIHPGGSTEAFF
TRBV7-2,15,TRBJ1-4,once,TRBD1,TGTGCCAGCAGCTGGGGACAGGGGGCGCAGGAAAAACTGTTTTTT,CASSWGQGAQEKLFF
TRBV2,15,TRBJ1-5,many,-,TGTGCCAGCAGTGAAGAACAAGGGAGAAATCAGCCCCAGCATTTT,CASSEEQGRNQPQHF
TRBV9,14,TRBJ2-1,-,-,TGTGCCAGTTCCGGGTTAGCAGATTACAATGAGCAGTTCTTC,CASSGLADYNEQFF
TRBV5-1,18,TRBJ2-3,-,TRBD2,TGCGCCAGCAGCTGGCAGGGCACTAGCGGGAAAAATAAAGATACGCAGTATTTT,CASSWQGTSGKNKDTQYF
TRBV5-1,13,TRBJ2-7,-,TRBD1,TGCGCCAGCAGCCGTGGACAGGGCGGCGAGCAGTACTTC,CASSRGQGGEQYF
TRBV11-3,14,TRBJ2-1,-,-,TGTGCCAGCAGCTTCTCGTCTAGTCCTAATGAGCAGTTCTTC,CASSFSSSPNEQFF
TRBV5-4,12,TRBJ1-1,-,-,TGTGCCAGCAGCTTGGACTTCACTGAAGCTTTCTTT,CASSLDFTEAFF
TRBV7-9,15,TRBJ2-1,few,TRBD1,TGTGCCAGCAGCCACGGACAGGGCGAGGGTGATGAGCAGTTCTTC,CASSHGQGEGDEQFF
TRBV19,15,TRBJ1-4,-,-,TGTGCCAGTAGTCGACGCGGGAGGGATGGAGAAAAACTGTTTTTT,CASSRRGRDGEKLFF
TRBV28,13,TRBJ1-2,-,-,TGTGCCAGCAGTTTCCCCGACAGCTATGGCTACACCTTC,CASSFPDSYGYTF